This T cell receptor beta chain was recovered during a study of blood T cells in healthy people across ages. The authors ran a second PCR of roughly 6 to 12 cycles using a sample-barcoded 5' primer and a J-beta primer mix. At least 2.5 million CDR3-containing paired-end reads were obtained per sample. From the 5' RACE reads, TCRdb called clonotypes with MiXCR, one entry per CDR3 protein. The table shows 1.5 million to 2 million distinct CDR3 sequences, with roughly 32% occurring only once. V lost 0 bases and J lost 4, with 8 bases in between. Looked up from germline, CDR1 is MNHEY and CDR2 is SMNVEV (reference sequence). CDR3 length: 14 amino acids. This clonotype was counted between two and nine times.

This chain connects TRBV27 to TRBJ2-3; D is undetermined. This receptor was obtained from a woman aged 25 to 45 in good health. Sequenced input: blood. The CDR3 sequence is CASSLSVEADTQYF. CDR3 in DNA: TGTGCCAGCAGTTTATCCGTCGAGGCAGATACGCAGTATTTT.